The clone carrying this TCR beta chain has just a few counts. Antigen specificity is unknown. With constant-segment primers, 5'RACE yielded cDNA libraries of TCR alpha and TCR beta that carried sample barcodes and UMIs. MiXCR, run by TCRdb on the 5' RACE reads, gives a single entry per CDR3 protein. The table lists 250,000 to 300,000 distinct CDR3 sequences, roughly 17% of them singletons, with approximately 23% in the top ten. The CDR3 spans 16 residues. V was shortened by 4 bases and J by 3 bases, with 16 bases between the two germline ends. Per germline, CDR1 SGDLS and CDR2 YYNGEE. This record belongs to a study of T-cell memory formation after mild COVID-19. Study findings and constraints: SARS-CoV-2 specificity of second-wave clones peaking day 37 was unconfirmed. The pre-infection memory compartment contained some responding clones, suggesting cross-reactive memory joined.

The chain employs TRBV9 and TRBJ2-2, with D perhaps TRBD2 (6 bases). Sequencing input: PBMCs or a T cell subset sorted from them (not recorded which). The TCR was taken from a man aged 18-30 years who had mild COVID-19 (a few samples of this study predate the infection). Cell type and time point are not known. The CDR3 here is CASSTQGGGYTGELFF. CDR3 coding DNA: TGTGCCAGCAGCACCCAGGGTGGGGGGTACACCGGGGAGCTGTTTTTT.